This section outlines one T cell receptor beta chain sequence together with its context. What it binds is not known. 90,000 to 100,000 naive or memory CD4+ cells were cultured with CEF peptides for about nine days. Data came from immunoSEQ multiplex PCR; TCRdb stores just in-frame clones and leaves some out. This table has some 32,000 clones, more than 65% appearing once. The data belong to a study of CD4 T cells in relation to SARS-CoV-2 and coronaviruses. Trimming took 5 bases from V and 2 from J, leaving 17 bases between them. Per germline, CDR1 SGHRS and CDR2 YFSETQ. The CDR3 has 16 residues. Sequenced input: memory CD4+ T cells from PBMCs, cultured in vitro. V usage is TRBV5-1 and J usage is TRBJ1-3, with D maybe TRBD1 (5 bases). This TCR came from an adult with COVID-19. CDR3 sequence reads: CASRRKTGDTGNTIYF. Written as DNA, the CDR3 is TGCGCCAGCAGGAGAAAAACAGGAGACACTGGAAACACCATATATTTT.